Below are 19 T cell receptor beta chains sequenced from a single sample in a study of T cells in Graves' hyperthyroidism and ophthalmopathy (dated 2019 in TCRdb). Library construction relied on multiplex PCR. These reads were obtained on an Illumina HiSeq 2000. The TCR beta CDR3 regions were amplified from RNA transcripts. The TCR CDR3 was subjected to a first round of RT-PCR using the HTBI primer set and the Qiagen OneStep RT-PCR kit. TCRdb itself trimmed the public reads at Q25 with fastp, ran MiXCR and retained productive beta chains. Entries are consolidated by CDR3 protein sequence, retaining the most common genes and DNA. This sample comprises more than 350,000 distinct CDR3 sequences, roughly 15% of them detected only once. Approximately 19% of the sample is in the top ten clones. Sequencing used blood. All receptors come from a woman aged 55-75 years with Graves' ophthalmopathy.

This clonotype was counted a few times. The chain has TRBV9 and TRBJ2-1; 7 bases agree with TRBD2. The V segment lost 6 bases and the J segment 7 bases; nucleotides outside the gene matches: 19. The CDR3 contains 17 residues. Germline assignment: CDR1 SGDLS and CDR2 YYNGEE. CDR3 amino acids: CASTRSRVQAGPNEQFF. Written as DNA, the CDR3 is TGTGCCAGCACCAGAAGCAGGGTTCAAGCGGGGCCGAATGAGCAGTTCTTC.

The chain joins TRBV3-1 to TRBJ1-4; D not resolved. The V gene lost 2 bases and the J gene lost 5 bases, with 3 bases spanning the gap. CDR1 LGHDT and CDR2 YNNKEL come from the germline V gene (reference sequence). CDR3 length: 12 residues. In DNA, the CDR3 is TGTGCCAGCAGCCAAAAGAATGAAAAACTGTTTTTT. Its translation: CASSQKNEKLFF.

In this sample, this clonotype turned up a few times. Just one base apart from a much larger clone, this may be a read error. No conserved phenylalanine or tryptophan ends this CDR3, so it is likely a read error. V and J are TRBV28 and TRBJ2-5, with 8 bases matching TRBD1. Trimming at V came to 5 bases and at J to 5 bases, leaving 7 bases not matched to a gene. Germline CDR1 MDHEN, CDR2 SYDVKM. CDR3 length: 14 amino acids. The CDR3 coding sequence is TGTGCCAGCAGTACGCAGGGGGCGCGGGAGACCCAGTACCTC. Amino acid sequence: CASSTQGARETQYL.

This clonotype was recorded a few times. A much larger clone lies a single base off, so this may be a read error. V is TRBV6-1 and J is TRBJ2-5; no firm D call. The germline V gene encodes CDR1 MNHNS and CDR2 SASEGT. The CDR3 has 10 residues. V was pared by 6 bases and J by 5 bases, with 4 bases between. CDR3 bases: TGTGCCAGCAGGTTGGAGACCCAGTACTTC. Its translation is CASRLETQYF.

The chain recombines TRBV28 with TRBJ2-5; D perhaps matches TRBD2 (5 bases). V lost 5 bases, J lost 12 bases, and 19 bases lay in between. Germline CDR1 and CDR2: MDHEN and SYDVKM. This CDR3 has 13 amino acids. The CDR3 coding sequence is TGTGCCAGCAGTGGCGGGTCCGGGCCGGCGGAGTACTTC. This gives the protein CASSGGSGPAEYF.

This clonotype was recorded many times. The chain has TRBV5-1 and TRBJ2-2; D is perhaps TRBD1 (5 bases). The CDR3 length is 14 residues. Germline V gene sequence: CDR1 SGHRS, CDR2 YFSETQ. V dropped 5 bases and J dropped 1 base, with 9 bases sitting between them. Here the CDR3 reads CASRQAMNTGELFF. For the CDR3, the DNA is TGCGCCAGCAGACAGGCTATGAACACCGGGGAGCTGTTTTTT. Looking up the rest from reference TRBV5-1 and TRBJ2-2 gives the full variable domain: KAGVTQTPRYLIKTRGQQVTLSCSPISGHRSVSWYQQTPGQGLQFLFEYFSETQRNKGNFPGRFSGRQFSNSRSEMNVSTLELGDSALYLCASRQAMNTGELFFGEGSRLTVL.

The V gene is TRBV29-1, the J gene TRBJ1-1; 8 nucleotides agree with TRBD1. The CDR3 runs to 14 residues. CDR1 SQVTM and CDR2 ANQGSEA come from the germline V gene. Trimming removed 6 bases from V and 0 bases from J; junction bases left unmatched: 6. CDR3 coding DNA: TGCAGCGTCGGATCGGGACAGGTGAACACTGAAGCTTTCTTT. The encoded protein is CSVGSGQVNTEAFF.

This sequence joins TRBV20-1 and TRBJ2-5, with 7 bases identical to TRBD1. There are 12 residues in the CDR3. Germline V gene sequence: CDR1 DFQATT, CDR2 SNEGSKA (reference sequence). With 5 bases clipped from V and 5 bases from J, the junction kept 5 bases outside the gene matches. The CDR3 region is CSADNRGETQYF. The CDR3 coding sequence is TGCAGTGCTGACAACAGGGGTGAGACCCAGTACTTC.

This sequence joins TRBV12-3 or TRBV12-4 and TRBJ2-1; 13 bases line up with TRBD2. V shed 5 bases, J shed 1 base, and the junction held 8 bases outside the gene matches. The CDR3 is made up of 18 amino acids. The CDR3 protein is CASSRGLAGAGSYNEQFF. CDR3 DNA sequence: TGTGCCAGCAGTCGCGGACTAGCGGGAGCTGGATCCTACAATGAGCAGTTCTTC.

This clonotype was detected a few times. This chain joins TRBV9 and TRBJ1-1; 10 bases align to TRBD1. The CDR3 is 16 residues long. Germline V lookup: CDR1 SGDLS, CDR2 YYNGEE. The V gene end was trimmed by 0 bases and the J gene end by 5 bases; junction bases not matched to a gene: 7. CDR3 nucleotide sequence: TGTGCCAGCAGCGTAGGAAGGGACAGGGGTATAACTGAAGCTTTCTTT. Amino acid sequence: CASSVGRDRGITEAFF.

The J gene is TRBJ2-1, the V gene TRBV7-3; a weak D match, TRBD2 (5 bases). V lost 4 bases and J lost 9, with 13 bases in between. The CDR3 consists of 13 residues. Germline CDR1 reads SGHTA; CDR2 reads FQGTGA. CDR3 coding DNA: TGTGCCAGCAGCTCCCAACTAGGAGGTGAGCAGTTCTTC. This gives the protein CASSSQLGGEQFF.

This clonotype was seen ten or more times. The chain couples TRBV28 to TRBJ1-5; no firm D call. Germline CDR1 MDHEN, CDR2 SYDVKM. V dropped 5 bases and J dropped 1 base, with 27 bases sitting between them. The CDR3 contains 20 residues. CDR3 protein: CASSPPTPSGSMKSNQPQHF. The CDR3 bases are TGTGCCAGCAGTCCACCTACCCCTTCTGGGAGTATGAAAAGCAATCAGCCCCAGCATTTT.

This clonotype was counted many times. The J gene is TRBJ1-1, the V gene TRBV30; no clear D gene. Per the germline V gene, CDR1 is GTSNPN and CDR2 is SVGIG (reference sequence). V lost 0 bases and J lost 4, with 9 bases in between. The CDR3 has 13 residues. The CDR3 sequence is CAWSVRRVTEAFF. The CDR3 DNA reads TGTGCCTGGAGTGTACGTCGGGTCACTGAAGCTTTCTTT.

This clonotype appeared many times. The chain combines TRBV3-1 with TRBJ2-6, with 11 positions matching TRBD2. The germline gives CDR1 LGHDT, CDR2 YNNKEL (reference sequence). This CDR3 has 18 amino acids. V lost 1 base to trimming and J lost 4 bases; unmatched junction nucleotides: 6. The CDR3, as DNA: TGTGCCAGCAGCCAAGTCACTAGCGGGAGTAAAGGGGCCAACGTCCTGACTTTC. Protein sequence: CASSQVTSGSKGANVLTF. The variable domain in full, with the rest retrieved from reference TRBV3-1 and TRBJ2-6, is DTAVSQTPKYLVTQMGNDKSIKCEQNLGHDTMYWYKQDSKKFLKIMFSYNNKELIINETVPNRFSPKSPDKAHLNLHINSLELGDSAVYFCASSQVTSGSKGANVLTFGAGSRLTVL.

In its sample, this clonotype was seen many times. The chain combines TRBV20-1 with TRBJ1-5; unclear D gene. Germline V gene data show CDR1 as DFQATT and CDR2 as SNEGSKA (reference sequence). CDR3 size: 15 residues. Trimming shortened V by 1 base and J by 2 bases, and 12 bases separated the two germline ends. The CDR3 reads CSARVAGNGNQPQHF. The CDR3 DNA sequence: TGCAGTGCTAGAGTGGCGGGGAACGGCAATCAGCCCCAGCATTTT.

This clonotype was observed at least ten times. The chain has TRBV7-9 and TRBJ2-5; 10 positions match TRBD1. The germline V gene encodes CDR1 SEHNR and CDR2 FQNEAQ (reference sequence). The CDR3 consists of 16 residues. V gave up 5 bases and J gave up 5 bases; unmatched junction bases: 11. The CDR3: CASSTRQGANKETQYF. CDR3 sequence (DNA): TGTGCCAGCAGCACACGACAGGGGGCGAATAAGGAGACCCAGTACTTC.

This rearrangement joins TRBV24-1 to TRBJ2-2; D perhaps matches TRBD1 (6 bases). Germline CDR1 and CDR2: KGHDR and SFDVKD. Trimming cost V 5 bases and J 9 bases, with 12 bases left between them. CDR3 length equals 13 residues. The CDR3 coding sequence is TGTGCCACCAGTGGACAGGCTCAACGGGAGCTGTTTTTT. Protein: CATSGQAQRELFF.

This clonotype was seen ten or more times. CDR3 residues: CASSPRQGDQPQHF. CDR3 DNA: TGTGCCAGCTCACCCAGACAGGGGGATCAGCCCCAGCATTTT. V usage is TRBV18 and J usage is TRBJ1-5; TRBD1 matches at 9 bases. CDR1 and CDR2 (germline): KGHSH, LQKENI. This CDR3 has 14 amino acids. Trimming took 3 bases from V and 5 from J; bases not matched to a gene: 2.

This clonotype has at least ten counts. The gene calls are TRBV20-1 and TRBJ2-1, with D perhaps being TRBD1 or TRBD2 (6 bases each). The CDR3 consists of 16 residues. The V gene lost 0 bases and the J gene lost 0 bases, with 12 bases spanning the gap. The germline V gene has CDR1 DFQATT and CDR2 SNEGSKA (reference sequence). CDR3 sequence (DNA): TGCAGTGCTAGAGAGGGGGCGGGACACTCCTACAATGAGCAGTTCTTC. Protein sequence: CSAREGAGHSYNEQFF.